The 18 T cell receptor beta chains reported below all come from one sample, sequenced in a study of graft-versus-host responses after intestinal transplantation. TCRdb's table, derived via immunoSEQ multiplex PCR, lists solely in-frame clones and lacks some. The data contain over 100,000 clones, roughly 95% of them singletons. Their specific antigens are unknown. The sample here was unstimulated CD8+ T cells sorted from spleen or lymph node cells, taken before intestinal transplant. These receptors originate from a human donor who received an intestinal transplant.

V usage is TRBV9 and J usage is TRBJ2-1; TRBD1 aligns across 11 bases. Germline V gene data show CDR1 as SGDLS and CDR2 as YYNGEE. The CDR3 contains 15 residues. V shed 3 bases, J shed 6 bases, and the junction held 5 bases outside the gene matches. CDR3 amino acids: CASSAPGQGVNEQFF. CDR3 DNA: TGTGCCAGCAGCGCACCGGGACAGGGGGTCAATGAGCAGTTCTTC.

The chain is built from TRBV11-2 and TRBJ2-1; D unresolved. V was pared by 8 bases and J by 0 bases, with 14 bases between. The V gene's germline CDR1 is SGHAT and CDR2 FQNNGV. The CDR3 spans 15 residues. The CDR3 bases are TGTGCCAGCGGGTTAATGGTGAGCTCCTACAATGAGCAGTTCTTC. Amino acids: CASGLMVSSYNEQFF.

CDR3 sequence: CASSQRSSQPQHF. The CDR3 coding sequence is TGTGCCAGCAGCCAAAGGTCGAGTCAGCCCCAGCATTTT. The chain joins TRBV4-2 to TRBJ1-5; D ambiguous. V lost 2 bases to trimming and J lost 6 bases, with 8 bases between them. This CDR3 contains 13 residues. Germline V gene sequence: CDR1 LGHNA, CDR2 YNFKEQ.

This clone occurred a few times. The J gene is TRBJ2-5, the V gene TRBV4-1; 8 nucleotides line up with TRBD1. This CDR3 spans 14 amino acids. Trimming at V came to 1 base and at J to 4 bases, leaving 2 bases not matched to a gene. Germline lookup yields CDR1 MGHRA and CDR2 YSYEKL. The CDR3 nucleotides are TGCGCCAGCAGCCAAGGGACAGGGTTAGAGACCCAGTACTTC. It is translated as CASSQGTGLETQYF.

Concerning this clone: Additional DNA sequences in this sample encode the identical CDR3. CDR3 loop: CASSWGDSYEQYF. The DNA for the CDR3 is TGTGCCAGCAGCTGGGGGGACTCCTACGAGCAGTACTTC. This chain links TRBV5-6 with TRBJ2-7; possibly TRBD2 for D (6 bases). Looked up from germline, CDR1 is SGHDT and CDR2 is YYEEEE. This CDR3 contains 13 residues. Deletions cut 3 bases from V and 0 bases from J, with 7 bases between.

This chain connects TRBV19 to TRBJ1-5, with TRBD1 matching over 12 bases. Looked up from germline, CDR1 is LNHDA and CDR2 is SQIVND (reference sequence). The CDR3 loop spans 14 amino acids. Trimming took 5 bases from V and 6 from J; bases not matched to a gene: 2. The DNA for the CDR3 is TGTGCCAGTAGTCAGGGACAGGGGGCTCAGCCCCAGCATTTT. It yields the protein CASSQGQGAQPQHF.

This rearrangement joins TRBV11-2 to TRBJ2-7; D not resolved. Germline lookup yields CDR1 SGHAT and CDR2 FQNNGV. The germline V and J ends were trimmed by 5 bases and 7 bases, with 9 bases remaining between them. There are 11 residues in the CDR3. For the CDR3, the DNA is TGTGCCAGCAGCCCCACGCATGAGCAGTACTTC. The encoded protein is CASSPTHEQYF.

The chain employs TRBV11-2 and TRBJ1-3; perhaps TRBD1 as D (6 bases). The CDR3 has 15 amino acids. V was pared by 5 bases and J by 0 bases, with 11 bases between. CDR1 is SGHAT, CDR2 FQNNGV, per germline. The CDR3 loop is CASSTVDSSGNTIYF. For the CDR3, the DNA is TGTGCCAGCAGCACCGTGGACAGCTCTGGAAACACCATATATTTT.

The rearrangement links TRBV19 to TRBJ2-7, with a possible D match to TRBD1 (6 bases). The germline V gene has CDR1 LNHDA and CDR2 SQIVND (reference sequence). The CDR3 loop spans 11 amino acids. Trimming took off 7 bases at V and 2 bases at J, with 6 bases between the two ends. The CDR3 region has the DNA TGTGCCAGTAAGGGGGCCTACGAGCAGTACTTC. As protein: CASKGAYEQYF.

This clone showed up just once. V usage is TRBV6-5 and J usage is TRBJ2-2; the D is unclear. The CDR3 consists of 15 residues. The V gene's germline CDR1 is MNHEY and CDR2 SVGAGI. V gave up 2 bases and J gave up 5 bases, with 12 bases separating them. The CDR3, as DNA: TGTGCCAGCAGTTACCAACGGCTTGGGACCGGGGAGCTGTTTTTT. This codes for CASSYQRLGTGELFF.

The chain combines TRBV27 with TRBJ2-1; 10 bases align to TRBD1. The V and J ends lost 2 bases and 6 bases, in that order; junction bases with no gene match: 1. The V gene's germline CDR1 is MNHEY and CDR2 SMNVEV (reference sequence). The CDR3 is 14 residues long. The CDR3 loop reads CASSLGTGANEQFF. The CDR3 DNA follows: TGTGCCAGCAGTTTAGGGACAGGGGCCAATGAGCAGTTCTTC.

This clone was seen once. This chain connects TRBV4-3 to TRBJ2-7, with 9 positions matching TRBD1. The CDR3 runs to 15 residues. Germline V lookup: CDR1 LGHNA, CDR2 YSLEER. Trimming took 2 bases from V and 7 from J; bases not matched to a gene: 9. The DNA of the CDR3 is TGCGCCAGCAGCCAAACCCGGGACAGGGTAGGAGAGCAGTACTTC. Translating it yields CASSQTRDRVGEQYF.

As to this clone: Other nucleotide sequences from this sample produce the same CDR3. CDR3 sequence reads: CASSQTGNTEAFF. CDR3 nucleotide sequence: TGCGCCAGCAGCCAAACGGGTAACACTGAAGCTTTCTTT. V is TRBV4-1 and J is TRBJ1-1, with D unclear. Germline V gene data show CDR1 as MGHRA and CDR2 as YSYEKL. V dropped 2 bases and J dropped 2 bases, with 6 bases sitting between them. There are 13 residues in the CDR3.

The CDR3 DNA follows: TGTGCCAGCAGTTACCTCTATGACAGGCCCTACAATGAGCAGTTCTTC. Protein: CASSYLYDRPYNEQFF. V and J are TRBV6-5 and TRBJ2-1, with D possibly being TRBD1 (6 bases). The CDR3 runs 16 residues. Germline V gives CDR1 MNHEY, CDR2 SVGAGI. The V end was cut by 2 bases, the J end by 2 bases, with 13 bases between.

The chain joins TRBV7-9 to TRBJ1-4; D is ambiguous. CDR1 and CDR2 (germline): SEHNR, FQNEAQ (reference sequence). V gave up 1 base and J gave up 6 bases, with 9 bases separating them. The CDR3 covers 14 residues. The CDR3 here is CASSLGSGDEKLFF. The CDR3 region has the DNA TGTGCCAGCAGCTTAGGTTCGGGTGATGAAAAACTGTTTTTT. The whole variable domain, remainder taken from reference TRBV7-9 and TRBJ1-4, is DTGVSQNPRHKITKRGQNVTFRCDPISEHNRLYWYRQTLGQGPEFLTYFQNEAQLEKSRLLSDRFSAERPKGSFSTLEIQRTEQGDSAMYLCASSLGSGDEKLFFGSGTQLSVL.

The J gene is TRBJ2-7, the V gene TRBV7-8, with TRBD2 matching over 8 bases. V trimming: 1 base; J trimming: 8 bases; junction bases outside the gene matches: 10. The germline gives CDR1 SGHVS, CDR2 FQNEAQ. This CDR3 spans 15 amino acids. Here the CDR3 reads CASSLGSGSPIKQYF. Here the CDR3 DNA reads TGTGCCAGCAGCTTAGGGAGCGGGAGCCCGATAAAGCAGTACTTC. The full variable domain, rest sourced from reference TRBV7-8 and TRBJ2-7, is GAGVSQSPRYKVAKRGQDVALRCDPISGHVSLFWYQQALGQGPEFLTYFQNEAQLDKSGLPSDRFFAERPEGSVSTLKIQRTQQEDSAVYLCASSLGSGSPIKQYFGPGTRLTVT.

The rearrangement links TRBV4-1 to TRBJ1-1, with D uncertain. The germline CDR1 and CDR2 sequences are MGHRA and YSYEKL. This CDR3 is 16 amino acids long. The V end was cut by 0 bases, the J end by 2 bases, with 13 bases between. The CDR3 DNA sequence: TGCGCCAGCAGCCAAGAAAGATCTCACGTTAACACTGAAGCTTTCTTT. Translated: CASSQERSHVNTEAFF.

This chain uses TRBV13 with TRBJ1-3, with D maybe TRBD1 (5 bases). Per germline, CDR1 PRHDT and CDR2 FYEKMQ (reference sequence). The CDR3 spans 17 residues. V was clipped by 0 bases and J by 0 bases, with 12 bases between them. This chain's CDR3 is CASSLGQTASSGNTIYF. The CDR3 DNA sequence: TGTGCCAGCAGCTTAGGCCAGACAGCTAGCTCTGGAAACACCATATATTTT.